Each of the 24 T cell receptor beta chains below was sequenced from the same sample in a study of shared clonotypes between healthy human individuals. TCRdb's copy holds only in-frame clones and misses some; the assay was immunoSEQ multiplex PCR. The sample has some 2,000,000 clones, roughly 96% seen once; the top ten hold 0.13%. The source material was naive CD4+ T cells sorted from blood. The subset is: CD45RA+ positively selected. These TCRs come from a young man in good health.

This clone has only one observation. The chain has TRBV5-4 and TRBJ1-2, with D perhaps matching TRBD1 (6 bases). CDR1 is SGHNT, CDR2 YYREEE, per germline (reference sequence). V was pared by 6 bases and J by 9 bases, with 15 bases between. The CDR3 sequence is 12 residues long. CDR3 nucleotide sequence: TGTGCCAGCACCCTACAGGGAGGGAGCTACACCTTC. Translated, it gives CASTLQGGSYTF. The variable domain in full, completed from reference TRBV5-4 and TRBJ1-2, reads ETGVTQSPTHLIKTRGQQVTLRCSSQSGHNTVSWYQQALGQGPQFIFQYYREEENGRGNFPPRFSGLQFPNYSSELNVNALELDDSALYLCASTLQGGSYTFGSGTRLTVV.

The V call is TRBV2, the J call TRBJ1-4; TRBD1 is a possible D gene (5 bases). In germline, CDR1 is SNHLY, CDR2 FYNNEI. This CDR3 has 16 residues. V was trimmed by 5 bases and J by 5 bases, leaving 18 bases between them. CDR3 residues: CASSPGATKINEKLFF. The CDR3 nucleotides are TGTGCCAGCAGTCCTGGGGCGACGAAAATAAATGAAAAACTGTTTTTT. Together with reference TRBV2 and TRBJ1-4, the CDR3 gives the full variable domain: EPEVTQTPSHQVTQMGQEVILRCVPISNHLYFYWYRQILGQKVEFLVSFYNNEISEKSEIFDDQFSVERPDGSNFTLKIRSTKLEDSAMYFCASSPGATKINEKLFFGSGTQLSVL.

The rearrangement links TRBV5-4 to TRBJ1-3; the D is unclear. Trimming removed 3 bases at V and 0 bases at J, with 10 bases between. The germline V gene has CDR1 SGHNT and CDR2 YYREEE (reference sequence). This CDR3 spans 15 amino acids. The CDR3 loop is CASSSWVDSGNTIYF. Here the CDR3 DNA reads TGTGCCAGCAGCTCCTGGGTCGACTCTGGAAACACCATATATTTT.

This sequence joins TRBV14 and TRBJ2-3; TRBD2 aligns across 15 bases. From germline, CDR1 is SGHDN and CDR2 FVKESK. The CDR3 has 17 amino acids. With 5 bases clipped from V and 3 bases from J, the junction kept 6 bases outside the gene matches. The CDR3 here is CASSRTSGRARTDTQYF. The CDR3 DNA sequence: TGTGCCAGCAGCAGGACTAGCGGGAGGGCCCGTACAGATACGCAGTATTTT.

The chain links TRBV7-2 to TRBJ2-5, with 9 bases that match TRBD1. Germline-derived CDR1 and CDR2 are SGHTA and FQGNSA. The CDR3 is 16 amino acids. V lost 0 bases, J lost 3 bases, and 5 bases stayed unmatched. CDR3: CASSLAPTGGEETQYF. The CDR3 DNA follows: TGTGCCAGCAGCTTAGCCCCGACAGGGGGTGAAGAGACCCAGTACTTC. Full variable domain (missing parts from reference TRBV7-2 and TRBJ2-5): GAGVSQSPSNKVTEKGKDVELRCDPISGHTALYWYRQSLGQGLEFLIYFQGNSAPDKSGLPSDRFSAERTGGSVSTLTIQRTQQEDSAVYLCASSLAPTGGEETQYFGPGTRLLVL.

CDR3 region: CASSLTGNSGANVLTF. CDR3 nucleotides: TGTGCCAGCAGCTTAACGGGAAACTCTGGGGCCAACGTCCTGACTTTC. The chain combines TRBV7-3 with TRBJ2-6; D call uncertain. V dropped 0 bases and J dropped 0 bases, with 6 bases sitting between them. The CDR3 is made up of 16 amino acids. Germline V gene sequence: CDR1 SGHTA, CDR2 FQGTGA.

The CDR3 coding sequence is TGTGCCAGCAGTTTGCTATATCAGCCCCAGCATTTT. This gives the protein CASSLLYQPQHF. This sequence joins TRBV6-6 and TRBJ1-5; D not resolved. The CDR3 has 12 amino acids. Germline V gene data show CDR1 as MNHNY and CDR2 as SVGAGI (reference sequence). V lost 4 bases to trimming and J lost 5 bases, with 6 bases between them.

The chain combines TRBV11-2 with TRBJ1-1; possible D gene TRBD1, 5 bases. This CDR3 is built from 15 residues. With 4 bases removed from V and 2 bases from J, the gap between germline ends came to 14 bases. Germline loops: CDR1 SGHAT, CDR2 FQNNGV. The CDR3 DNA reads TGTGCCAGCAGCTCCCGGGACGGAGTAAACACTGAAGCTTTCTTT. Translating gives CASSSRDGVNTEAFF.

This rearrangement joins TRBV6-1 to TRBJ1-1; D is possibly TRBD1 (6 bases). Germline lookup yields CDR1 MNHNS and CDR2 SASEGT. The CDR3 loop spans 14 amino acids. The ends were cut back, 10 bases at V and 1 base at J, with 16 bases in the middle. The CDR3 region has the DNA TGTGCCATCTATCCGGGACACGGGAACACTGAAGCTTTCTTT. Protein: CAIYPGHGNTEAFF.

This chain links TRBV5-1 with TRBJ2-1; 8 bases are shared with TRBD2. The V segment lost 1 base and the J segment 0 bases; nucleotides outside the gene matches: 3. Germline CDR1 SGHRS, CDR2 YFSETQ. This CDR3 spans 16 amino acids. The CDR3: CASSLTGGRSYNEQFF. The CDR3 nucleotides are TGCGCCAGCAGCTTGACGGGGGGGCGCTCCTACAATGAGCAGTTCTTC. Complete variable domain (other parts from reference TRBV5-1 and TRBJ2-1): KAGVTQTPRYLIKTRGQQVTLSCSPISGHRSVSWYQQTPGQGLQFLFEYFSETQRNKGNFPGRFSGRQFSNSRSEMNVSTLELGDSALYLCASSLTGGRSYNEQFFGPGTRLTVL.

The chain joins TRBV2 to TRBJ1-2, with a tentative D call TRBD1 (6 bases). This CDR3 spans 13 amino acids. Trimming removed 7 bases at V and 7 bases at J, with 16 bases between. CDR1 and CDR2 (germline): SNHLY, FYNNEI. Here the CDR3 reads CASTSGALSGYTF. The CDR3 DNA reads as TGTGCCAGCACGTCAGGGGCTCTTAGTGGCTACACCTTC. The whole variable domain, filled in from reference TRBV2 and TRBJ1-2, reads EPEVTQTPSHQVTQMGQEVILRCVPISNHLYFYWYRQILGQKVEFLVSFYNNEISEKSEIFDDQFSVERPDGSNFTLKIRSTKLEDSAMYFCASTSGALSGYTFGSGTRLTVV.

The V gene is TRBV6-6, the J gene TRBJ1-4; D may be TRBD1 (5 bases). In germline, CDR1 is MNHNY, CDR2 SVGAGI (reference sequence). Deletions cut 8 bases from V and 4 bases from J, with 17 bases between. The length of the CDR3 is 15 residues. CDR3 nucleotides: TGTGCCAGCGGAAGGATGGGGGGTAATAATGAAAAACTGTTTTTT. Protein sequence: CASGRMGGNNEKLFF.

This clone was recorded only once. The chain uses TRBV9 and TRBJ2-7; D possibly corresponds to TRBD2 (6 bases). With 4 bases removed from V and 3 bases from J, the gap between germline ends came to 17 bases. This CDR3 spans 15 amino acids. Germline-derived CDR1 and CDR2 are SGDLS and YYNGEE. The CDR3 DNA follows: TGTGCCAGCAGCCCCCATGCGGAAGCGGGCTACGAGCAGTACTTC. This translates into CASSPHAEAGYEQYF. Full variable domain (remainder filled in from reference TRBV9 and TRBJ2-7): DSGVTQTPKHLITATGQRVTLRCSPRSGDLSVYWYQQSLDQGLQFLIQYYNGEERAKGNILERFSAQQFPDLHSELNLSSLELGDSALYFCASSPHAEAGYEQYFGPGTRLTVT.

The CDR3 sequence is CASSDLLGEKLFF. In DNA, the CDR3 is TGTGCCAGCAGTGACCTGCTGGGAGAAAAACTGTTTTTT. This sequence joins TRBV2 and TRBJ1-4, with no clear D. With 3 bases removed from V and 8 bases from J, the gap between germline ends came to 10 bases. The CDR3 loop spans 13 amino acids. The germline V gene encodes CDR1 SNHLY and CDR2 FYNNEI.

This chain connects TRBV15 to TRBJ1-5; 8 nucleotides line up with TRBD1. Trimming removed 4 bases from V and 4 bases from J; junction bases left unmatched: 6. The CDR3 is 15 residues long. Germline CDR1 LNHNV, CDR2 YYDKDF (reference sequence). This CDR3 reads CATSTGTGTNQPQHF. CDR3 nucleotide sequence: TGTGCCACCAGCACCGGGACAGGCACAAATCAGCCCCAGCATTTT.

A note on this clone: This likely traces to a read error, being one base from a far larger clone. V is TRBV28 and J is TRBJ1-1, with D perhaps TRBD1 (6 bases). This CDR3 has 14 amino acids. V lost 5 bases and J lost 1, with 11 bases in between. Looked up from germline, CDR1 is MDHEN and CDR2 is SYDVKM. The CDR3 reads CASSADRRNTEAFF. The CDR3 bases are TGTGCCAGCAGTGCTGACAGGAGGAACACTGAAGCTTTCTTT.

This clone appeared a single time. The rearrangement joins TRBV15 to TRBJ2-3, with D unresolved. The V end lost 5 bases, the J end lost 6 bases, and 9 bases lay between the germline ends. The CDR3 has 12 residues. Germline V gives CDR1 LNHNV, CDR2 YYDKDF (reference sequence). In nucleotides, the CDR3 is TGTGCCACCAGCCCTATGAGCGATACGCAGTATTTT. Its translation is CATSPMSDTQYF.

The V call is TRBV5-1, the J call TRBJ2-5; tentatively, D is TRBD1 or TRBD2 (5 bases each). CDR3 length equals 17 residues. V was trimmed by 6 bases and J by 7 bases, leaving 28 bases between them. Germline-derived CDR1 and CDR2 are SGHRS and YFSETQ. The chain's CDR3 is CASNSHNQWRAGRTQYF. The CDR3 DNA reads TGCGCCAGCAATTCCCACAATCAATGGCGGGCAGGGCGGACCCAGTACTTC. The whole variable domain, filled in from reference TRBV5-1 and TRBJ2-5, reads KAGVTQTPRYLIKTRGQQVTLSCSPISGHRSVSWYQQTPGQGLQFLFEYFSETQRNKGNFPGRFSGRQFSNSRSEMNVSTLELGDSALYLCASNSHNQWRAGRTQYFGPGTRLLVL.

The V gene is TRBV9, the J gene TRBJ2-3; no definite D call. Looked up from germline, CDR1 is SGDLS and CDR2 is YYNGEE. CDR3 length: 13 amino acids. The germline V and J ends were trimmed by 4 bases and 6 bases, with 12 bases remaining between them. CDR3 in amino acids: CASSPGIGDTQYF. Here the CDR3 DNA reads TGTGCCAGCAGCCCTGGCATCGGGGATACGCAGTATTTT.

V and J are TRBV15 and TRBJ2-1; TRBD2 agrees at 9 bases. Unmatched junction bases numbered 5, after V lost 0 bases and J lost 8 bases. Germline assignment: CDR1 LNHNV and CDR2 YYDKDF (reference sequence). This CDR3 contains 15 residues. This CDR3 reads CATSRDPSGKYEQFF. CDR3 nucleotides: TGTGCCACCAGCAGAGACCCTAGCGGGAAATATGAGCAGTTCTTC. Together with reference TRBV15 and TRBJ2-1, the CDR3 gives the full variable domain: DAMVIQNPRYQVTQFGKPVTLSCSQTLNHNVMYWYQQKSSQAPKLLFHYYDKDFNNEADTPDNFQSRRPNTSFCFLDIRSPGLGDTAMYLCATSRDPSGKYEQFFGPGTRLTVL.

This clone was counted a few times. V and J are TRBV4-1 and TRBJ1-6; D gene uncertain. This CDR3 is 13 amino acids long. Germline values: CDR1 MGHRA, CDR2 YSYEKL. Trimming pared 5 bases from V and 10 bases from J, leaving 12 bases between. CDR3 residues: CASSAYSDSPLHF. The CDR3 DNA follows: TGCGCCAGCAGCGCGTACAGCGACTCACCCCTCCACTTT.

This chain links TRBV7-9 with TRBJ2-7, with a tentative D call TRBD2 (6 bases). This CDR3 has 17 amino acids. V lost 3 bases, J lost 2 bases, and 20 bases lay in between. From germline, CDR1 is SEHNR and CDR2 FQNEAQ (reference sequence). CDR3: CASSFGGDGSPTYEQYF. Here the CDR3 DNA reads TGTGCCAGCAGCTTTGGAGGGGACGGAAGCCCTACCTACGAGCAGTACTTC.

This clone was observed a single time. The chain couples TRBV2 to TRBJ2-1, with D hard to call. The CDR3 extends over 15 amino acids. Trimming took 7 bases from V and 5 from J, leaving 18 bases between them. Germline lookup yields CDR1 SNHLY and CDR2 FYNNEI. CDR3 sequence: CASTLESSNDNEQFF. The CDR3 DNA reads as TGTGCCAGCACCCTGGAGAGTAGCAATGACAATGAGCAGTTCTTC.

V is TRBV27 and J is TRBJ1-1; TRBD1 agrees at 7 bases. The CDR3 extends over 14 amino acids. Germline CDR1 and CDR2: MNHEY and SMNVEV (reference sequence). V lost 3 bases, J lost 5 bases, and 6 bases stayed unmatched. DNA for the CDR3: TGTGCCAGCAGTTTCGAGACAGGGATGACTGAAGCTTTCTTT. It codes for CASSFETGMTEAFF.